The entry below gives a single T cell receptor beta chain sequence along with its context. Its antigen is unknown. Time point given: after dendritic cell vaccination, including at tumor progression/relapse. The record originates from a study of glioma-infiltrating T cells after dendritic cell vaccination. Study information: Dendritic cells derived from monocytes and pulsed with autologous tumor lysate formed the vaccine.

Broader study findings: Patients with more pretreatment TILs had longer time to progression and survival. The cohort had few patients with full blood and tumor sets.

Amplification used 60 V beta primers and 13 J beta primers. Here immunoSEQ multiplex PCR was the method, and the copy in TCRdb shows in-frame clones only, minus some. The table includes about 58,000 clones, about 86% detected once. The CDR3 has 13 residues. With 5 bases clipped from V and 7 bases from J, the junction kept 6 bases outside the gene matches. Germline V lookup: CDR1 LNHDA, CDR2 SQIVND (reference sequence). This sequence was found in a human donor with glioblastoma. V usage is TRBV19 and J usage is TRBJ1-1, with 8 bases aligning to TRBD1. The input for sequencing was blood, taken after dendritic cell vaccination. The CDR3 DNA reads as TGTGCCAGTAGTTTAGGGACAGGACATGAAGCTTTCTTT. Residues: CASSLGTGHEAFF.